This paragraph reports one T cell receptor beta chain. These data belong to a study of OX40 agonist ivuxolimab in advanced cancers. Across the study: Participants could have had prior anti-PD-1, anti-PD-L1 or anti-CTLA-4 therapy, and roughly 40% had some.

The sampling schedule covered blood at baseline, cycle 4 day 1, and cycle 7 day 1. Some clones are missing from TCRdb's copy, which holds only in-frame ones; the method was immunoSEQ multiplex PCR. The repertoire holds fewer than 50,000 clones, with about three quarters as singletons. This sample comprised CD4+ or CD8+ T cells sorted from blood, obtained in a trial of the OX40 agonist ivuxolimab. This TCR came from an adult with an advanced solid tumor such as melanoma, head and neck, liver or kidney cancer.

The CDR3 region is CASRSQGGTEAFF. In nucleotides, the CDR3 is TGTGCCAGCAGAAGTCAGGGGGGCACTGAAGCTTTCTTT. V and J are TRBV6-6 and TRBJ1-1, with TRBD1 matching over 7 bases. Trimming cost V 6 bases and J 4 bases; bases outside gene matches: 5. Germline-derived CDR1 and CDR2 are MNHNY and SVGAGI (reference sequence). The CDR3 length is 13 residues.